These 18 T cell receptor beta chains came from one sample sequenced in a study of blood T cell repertoires in COVID-19. Sequencing used immunoSEQ multiplex PCR; TCRdb keeps in-frame clones, though not all of them. The sample has roughly 310,000 clones, approximately 87% seen once; the top ten hold approximately 2.9%. Sequencing was carried out using peripheral blood. The receptors come from a woman aged 25 to 39 with COVID-19, enrolled during active disease.

This clone was recorded once. The chain combines TRBV27 with TRBJ2-1; TRBD2 matches at 12 bases. This CDR3 region has 17 residues. Germline lookup yields CDR1 MNHEY and CDR2 SMNVEV (reference sequence). V dropped 6 bases and J dropped 10; count of bases not matched to a gene: 16. The CDR3 region is CASRRLAGVSDNAEQFF. The CDR3 nucleotides are TGTGCCAGCAGGCGACTAGCGGGAGTCTCGGACAATGCCGAGCAGTTCTTC.

V usage is TRBV4-1 and J usage is TRBJ2-2, with TRBD2 matching 14 bases. With V trimmed by 1 base and J by 6 bases, 4 bases remained unmatched. Germline V gene sequence: CDR1 MGHRA, CDR2 YSYEKL. The CDR3 runs to 17 residues. The CDR3 loop is CASSQVGGLAGAGELFF. As DNA, the CDR3 is TGCGCCAGCAGCCAAGTGGGGGGACTAGCGGGAGCCGGGGAGCTGTTTTTT.

This chain links TRBV11-2 with TRBJ1-2; a weak D match, TRBD1 (6 bases). V lost 7 bases, J lost 8 bases, and 14 bases lay in between. There are 12 residues in the CDR3. Germline-derived CDR1 and CDR2 are SGHAT and FQNNGV. The CDR3 coding sequence is TGTGCCAGCACCGATCAGGGGTACGGCTACACCTTC. This sequence encodes CASTDQGYGYTF. Filled out from reference TRBV11-2 and TRBJ1-2, the complete variable domain reads EAGVAQSPRYKIIEKRQSVAFWCNPISGHATLYWYQQILGQGPKLLIQFQNNGVVDDSQLPKDRFSAERLKGVDSTLKIQPAKLEDSAVYLCASTDQGYGYTFGSGTRLTVV.

The chain is built from TRBV24-1 and TRBJ2-7, with D unclear. The CDR3 totals 14 residues. V was pared by 3 bases and J by 2 bases, with 10 bases between. Germline lookup yields CDR1 KGHDR and CDR2 SFDVKD. Here the CDR3 DNA reads TGTGCCACCAGTGATCGCCAGGCGCCCTACGAGCAGTACTTC. Protein: CATSDRQAPYEQYF.

This clone appeared once. This chain joins TRBV29-1 and TRBJ2-3; 14 bases line up with TRBD2. The length of the CDR3 is 15 residues. V lost 2 bases, J lost 11 bases, and 9 bases stayed unmatched. CDR1 is SQVTM, CDR2 ANQGSEA, per germline. Here the CDR3 reads CSVETQGLAGEMQYF. CDR3 nucleotide sequence: TGCAGCGTTGAAACCCAGGGACTAGCGGGAGAGATGCAGTATTTT.

This chain uses TRBV7-9 with TRBJ1-1; 7 positions match TRBD1. CDR3 length: 15 amino acids. The V gene's germline CDR1 is SEHNR and CDR2 FQNEAQ (reference sequence). The J segment lost 0 bases and the V segment lost 7 bases, leaving 8 bases of the junction unmatched. The CDR3 sequence is CASNIEDRLNTEAFF. DNA of the CDR3: TGTGCCAGCAACATAGAGGACAGGTTGAACACTGAAGCTTTCTTT.

The chain links TRBV20-1 to TRBJ2-5, with TRBD2 identical over 7 bases. Trimming removed 3 bases from V and 1 base from J; junction bases left unmatched: 8. The V gene's germline CDR1 is DFQATT and CDR2 SNEGSKA (reference sequence). This CDR3 spans 15 amino acids. CDR3 sequence reads: CSASGARGSQETQYF. DNA for the CDR3: TGCAGTGCTAGTGGAGCGCGGGGGAGCCAAGAGACCCAGTACTTC.

The chain links TRBV7-2 to TRBJ2-2; maybe TRBD1 (6 bases). Germline V gene data show CDR1 as SGHTA and CDR2 as FQGNSA. CDR3 length: 15 amino acids. The V gene lost 3 bases and the J gene lost 3 bases, with 11 bases spanning the gap. DNA of the CDR3: TGTGCCAGCAGCTTTGACTGGGGGCACACCGGGGAGCTGTTTTTT. It specifies CASSFDWGHTGELFF.

The chain has TRBV7-9 and TRBJ2-1; 8 nucleotides line up with TRBD2. Losses at the gene ends were 5 bases for V and 6 bases for J; bases not matched to a gene: 9. Germline CDR1 and CDR2: SEHNR and FQNEAQ (reference sequence). CDR3 length: 15 residues. The CDR3, as DNA: TGTGCCAGCAGCGTGGTACTAGCGGACCTCAATGAGCAGTTCTTC. Encoded protein: CASSVVLADLNEQFF.

The V and J genes are TRBV6-5 and TRBJ2-7, with D perhaps matching TRBD1 (6 bases). CDR1 and CDR2 (germline): MNHEY, SVGAGI. The CDR3 runs 13 residues. V was shortened by 5 bases and J by 3 bases, with 11 bases between the two germline ends. CDR3: CASSLGQFYEQYF. In DNA form, the CDR3 reads TGTGCCAGCAGTCTTGGACAGTTCTACGAGCAGTACTTC.

The genes are TRBV7-9 and TRBJ2-7, with 10 bases identical to TRBD1. Germline loops: CDR1 SEHNR, CDR2 FQNEAQ (reference sequence). J gave up 7 bases and V 5 bases, and 11 bases lay outside the gene matches. This CDR3 has 15 amino acids. The CDR3: CASSTPRQGAQEQYF. The CDR3 nucleotides read TGTGCCAGCAGCACCCCAAGACAGGGGGCCCAAGAGCAGTACTTC. Based on the CDR3 plus reference TRBV7-9 and TRBJ2-7, the full variable domain is DTGVSQNPRHKITKRGQNVTFRCDPISEHNRLYWYRQTLGQGPEFLTYFQNEAQLEKSRLLSDRFSAERPKGSFSTLEIQRTEQGDSAMYLCASSTPRQGAQEQYFGPGTRLTVT.

The rearrangement joins TRBV30 to TRBJ2-2; a possible D gene is TRBD1 (6 bases). Germline assignment: CDR1 GTSNPN and CDR2 SVGIG (reference sequence). With 1 base removed from V and 5 bases from J, the gap between germline ends came to 14 bases. The CDR3 runs to 15 residues. CDR3 amino acids: CAWSGDMGRTGELFF. The CDR3, as DNA: TGTGCCTGGAGTGGGGACATGGGCCGAACCGGGGAGCTGTTTTTT.

CDR3 sequence reads: CASRKDRGSNQPQHF. For the CDR3, the DNA is TGTGCCAGCAGAAAGGACAGGGGGTCCAATCAGCCCCAGCATTTT. The chain is built from TRBV6-5 and TRBJ1-5, with 10 bases lining up with TRBD1. The CDR3 sequence is 15 residues long. Germline CDR1 and CDR2: MNHEY and SVGAGI. The junction had 5 bases not matched to a gene; V was cut back by 6 bases and J by 3 bases.

The rearrangement uses TRBV5-1 and TRBJ1-1; D perhaps matches TRBD1 (6 bases). CDR3 size: 15 residues. Germline-derived CDR1 and CDR2 are SGHRS and YFSETQ. V lost 3 bases and J lost 2, with 14 bases in between. The CDR3 bases are TGCGCCAGCAGCTCGAGCCGAGGGGGAAACACTGAAGCTTTCTTT. The encoded protein is CASSSSRGGNTEAFF.

The gene calls are TRBV6-5 and TRBJ2-6; 7 bases match TRBD2. The J segment lost 2 bases and the V segment lost 6 bases, leaving 4 bases of the junction unmatched. The CDR3 runs to 15 residues. CDR1 is MNHEY, CDR2 SVGAGI, per germline. As DNA, the CDR3 is TGTGCCAGCAGGGGAGGGGTAGCTGGGGCCAACGTCCTGACTTTC. This translates into CASRGGVAGANVLTF.

In nucleotides, the CDR3 is TGCGCCAGCAGCTCGGTGGGCAGGACTACCGAAAAACTGTTTTTT. Encoded protein: CASSSVGRTTEKLFF. The chain combines TRBV5-1 with TRBJ1-4; D remains ambiguous. The germline CDR1 and CDR2 sequences are SGHRS and YFSETQ. There are 15 residues in the CDR3. V was cut by 3 bases and J by 8 bases, with 17 bases left in between.

The rearrangement links TRBV2 to TRBJ2-3; a possible D gene is TRBD2 (5 bases). The germline CDR1 and CDR2 sequences are SNHLY and FYNNEI. This CDR3 is 13 amino acids long. Here the CDR3 DNA reads TGTGGAAGCTCAGACGGACTGGGGGATACGCAGTATTTT. Protein product: CGSSDGLGDTQYF.

The chain couples TRBV5-1 to TRBJ1-2; TRBD1 agrees at 8 bases. The germline gives CDR1 SGHRS, CDR2 YFSETQ. The CDR3 sequence is 14 residues long. V was clipped by 2 bases and J by 4 bases; unmatched bases: 4. This chain's CDR3 is CASSLDRGGYGYTF. CDR3 DNA sequence: TGCGCCAGCAGCTTAGACAGGGGAGGCTATGGCTACACCTTC.